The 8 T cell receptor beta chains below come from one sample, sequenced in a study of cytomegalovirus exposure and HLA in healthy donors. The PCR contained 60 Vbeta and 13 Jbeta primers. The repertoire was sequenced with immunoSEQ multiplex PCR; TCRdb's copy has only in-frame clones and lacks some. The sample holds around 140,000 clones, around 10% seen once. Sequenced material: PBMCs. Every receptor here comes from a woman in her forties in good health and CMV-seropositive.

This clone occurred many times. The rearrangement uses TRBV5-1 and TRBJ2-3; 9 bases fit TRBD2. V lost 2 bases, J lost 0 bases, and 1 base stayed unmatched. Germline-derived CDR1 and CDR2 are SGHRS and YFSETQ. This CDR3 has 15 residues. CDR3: CASSFSGRSTDTQYF. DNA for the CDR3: TGCGCCAGCAGCTTCAGCGGGAGGAGCACAGATACGCAGTATTTT.

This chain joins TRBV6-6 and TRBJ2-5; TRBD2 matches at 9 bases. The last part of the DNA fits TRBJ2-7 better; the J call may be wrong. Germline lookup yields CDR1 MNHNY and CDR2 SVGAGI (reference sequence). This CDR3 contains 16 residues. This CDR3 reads CASSPRASGGSYEQYF. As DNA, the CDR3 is TGTGCCAGCAGTCCTCGGGCGAGCGGGGGGTCCTACGAGCAGTACTTC.

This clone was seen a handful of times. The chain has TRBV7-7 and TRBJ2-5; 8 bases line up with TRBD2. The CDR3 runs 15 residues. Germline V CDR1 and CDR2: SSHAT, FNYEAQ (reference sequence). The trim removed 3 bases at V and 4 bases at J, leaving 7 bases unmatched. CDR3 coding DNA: TGTGCCAGCAGCTTGCGGGGGGAGGTAGGAGAGACCCAGTACTTC. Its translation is CASSLRGEVGETQYF.

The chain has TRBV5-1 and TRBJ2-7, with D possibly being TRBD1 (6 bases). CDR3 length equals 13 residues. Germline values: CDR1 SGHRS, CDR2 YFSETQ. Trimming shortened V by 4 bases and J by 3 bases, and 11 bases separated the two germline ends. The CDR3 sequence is CASSRDTHYEQYF. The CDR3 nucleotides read TGCGCCAGCAGCCGGGACACGCACTACGAGCAGTACTTC.

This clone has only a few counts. In DNA, the CDR3 is TGTGCCAGCAGCCGACAGAATTCACCCCTCCACTTT. This sequence encodes CASSRQNSPLHF. The chain combines TRBV11-2 with TRBJ1-6; maybe TRBD1 (5 bases). With 5 bases removed from V and 7 bases from J, the gap between germline ends came to 6 bases. Per germline, CDR1 SGHAT and CDR2 FQNNGV. The CDR3 has 12 amino acids.

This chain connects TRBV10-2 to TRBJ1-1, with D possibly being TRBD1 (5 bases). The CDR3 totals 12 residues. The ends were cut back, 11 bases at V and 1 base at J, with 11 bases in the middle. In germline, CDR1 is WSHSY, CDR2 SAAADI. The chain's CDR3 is CASHDRNTEAFF. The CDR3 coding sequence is TGCGCCTCTCATGACAGGAACACTGAAGCTTTCTTT.

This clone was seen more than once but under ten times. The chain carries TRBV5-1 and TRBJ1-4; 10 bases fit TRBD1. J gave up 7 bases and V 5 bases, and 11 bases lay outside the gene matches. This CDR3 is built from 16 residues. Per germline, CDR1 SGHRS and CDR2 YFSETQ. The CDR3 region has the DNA TGCGCCAGCAGGCCGGGACAGGGGACTTCGGGTGAAAAACTGTTTTTT. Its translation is CASRPGQGTSGEKLFF.

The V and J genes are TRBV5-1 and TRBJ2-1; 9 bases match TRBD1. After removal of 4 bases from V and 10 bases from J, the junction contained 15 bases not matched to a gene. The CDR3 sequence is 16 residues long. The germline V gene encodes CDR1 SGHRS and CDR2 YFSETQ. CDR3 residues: CASSPISGTGLDEQFF. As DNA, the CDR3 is TGCGCCAGCAGCCCCATCTCCGGGACAGGGCTAGACGAGCAGTTCTTC.